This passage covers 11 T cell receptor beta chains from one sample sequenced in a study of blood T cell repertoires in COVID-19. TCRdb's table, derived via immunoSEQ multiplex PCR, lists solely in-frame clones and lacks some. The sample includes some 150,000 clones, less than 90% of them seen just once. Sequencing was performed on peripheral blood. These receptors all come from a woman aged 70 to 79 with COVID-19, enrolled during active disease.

CDR3 region: CAELRDRGVYEQYV. The DNA of the CDR3 is TGTGCGGAACTTCGGGACAGGGGAGTCTACGAGCAGTACGTC. This chain links TRBV21-1 with TRBJ2-7; TRBD1, the D gene given by the table, was not confirmed from the DNA. TRBV21-1 is reported as a pseudogene. This CDR3 has 14 residues.

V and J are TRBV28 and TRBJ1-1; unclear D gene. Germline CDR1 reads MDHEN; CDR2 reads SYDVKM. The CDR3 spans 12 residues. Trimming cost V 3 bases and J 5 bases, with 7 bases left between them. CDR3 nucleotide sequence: TGTGCCAGCAGTTTTTCCGTAACTGAAGCTTTCTTT. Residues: CASSFSVTEAFF.

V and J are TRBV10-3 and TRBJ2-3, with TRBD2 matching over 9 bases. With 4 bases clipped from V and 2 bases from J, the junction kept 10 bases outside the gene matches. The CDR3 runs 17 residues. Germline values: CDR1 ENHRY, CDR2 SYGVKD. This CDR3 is CAISVGLALDVTDTQYF. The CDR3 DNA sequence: TGTGCCATCAGTGTCGGACTAGCGCTCGATGTCACAGATACGCAGTATTTT.

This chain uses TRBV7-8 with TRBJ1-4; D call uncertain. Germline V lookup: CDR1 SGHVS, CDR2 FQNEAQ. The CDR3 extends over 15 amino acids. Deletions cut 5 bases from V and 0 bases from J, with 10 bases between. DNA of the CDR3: TGTGCCAGCAGCACCCGTCGAGCAACTAATGAAAAACTGTTTTTT. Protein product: CASSTRRATNEKLFF.

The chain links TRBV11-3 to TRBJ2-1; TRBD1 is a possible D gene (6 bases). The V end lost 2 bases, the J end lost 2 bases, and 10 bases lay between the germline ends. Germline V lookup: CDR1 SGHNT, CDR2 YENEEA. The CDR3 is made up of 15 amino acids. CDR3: CASSLRDNTYNEQFF. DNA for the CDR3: TGTGCCAGCAGCTTAAGGGACAACACCTACAATGAGCAGTTCTTC.

CDR3 protein: CASSPSRTARYGYTF. DNA of the CDR3: TGTGCCAGCAGCCCCTCCCGGACAGCCCGCTATGGCTACACCTTC. The chain employs TRBV7-3 and TRBJ1-2; D possibly corresponds to TRBD1 (6 bases). The germline V gene has CDR1 SGHTA and CDR2 FQGTGA. The CDR3 contains 15 residues. Between the trimmed V and J ends, which lost 5 bases and 4 bases, there was a span of 17 bases.

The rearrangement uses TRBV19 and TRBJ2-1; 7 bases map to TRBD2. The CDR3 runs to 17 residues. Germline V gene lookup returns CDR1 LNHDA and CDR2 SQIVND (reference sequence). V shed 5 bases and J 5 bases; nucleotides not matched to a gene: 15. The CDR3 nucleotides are TGTGCCAGTAGTCCACCCCGGGGCGGGAGTCGCCACAATGAGCAGTTCTTC. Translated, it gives CASSPPRGGSRHNEQFF.

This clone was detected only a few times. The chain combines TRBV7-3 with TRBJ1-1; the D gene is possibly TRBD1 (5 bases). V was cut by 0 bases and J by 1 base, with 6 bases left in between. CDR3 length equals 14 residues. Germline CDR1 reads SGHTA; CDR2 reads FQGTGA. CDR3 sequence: CASSLTGRNTEAFF. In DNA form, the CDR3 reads TGTGCCAGCAGCTTAACGGGGCGGAACACTGAAGCTTTCTTT.

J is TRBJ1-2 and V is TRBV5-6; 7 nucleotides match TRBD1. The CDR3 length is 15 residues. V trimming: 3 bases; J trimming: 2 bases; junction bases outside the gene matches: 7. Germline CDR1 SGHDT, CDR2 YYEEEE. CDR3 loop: CASSSSGQSNYGYTF. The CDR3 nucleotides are TGTGCCAGCAGCTCGTCGGGACAGTCCAACTATGGCTACACCTTC. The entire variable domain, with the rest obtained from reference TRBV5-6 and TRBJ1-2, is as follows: DAGVTQSPTHLIKTRGQQVTLRCSPKSGHDTVSWYQQALGQGPQFIFQYYEEEERQRGNFPDRFSGHQFPNYSSELNVNALLLGDSALYLCASSSSGQSNYGYTFGSGTRLTVV.

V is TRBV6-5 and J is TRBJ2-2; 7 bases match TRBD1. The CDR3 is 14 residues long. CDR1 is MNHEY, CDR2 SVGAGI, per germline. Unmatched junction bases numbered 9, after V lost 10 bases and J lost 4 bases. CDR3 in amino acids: CATALTGTTGELFF. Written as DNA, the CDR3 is TGTGCCACCGCATTGACAGGGACCACCGGGGAGCTGTTTTTT.

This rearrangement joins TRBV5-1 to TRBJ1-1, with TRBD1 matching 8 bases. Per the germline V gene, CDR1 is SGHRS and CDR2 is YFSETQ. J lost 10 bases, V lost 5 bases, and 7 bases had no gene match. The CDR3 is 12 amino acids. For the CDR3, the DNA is TGCGCCAGCAGGGGGGACAGGAGCGTAGCTTTCTTT. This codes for CASRGDRSVAFF.